Sequencing of this T cell receptor (beta chain) was carried out in a study of shared clonotypes between healthy human individuals (TCRdb year 2020). Study-level background: The cohort comprised a couple of women and a few men aged 18 to 49 years. To increase sequencing depth and limit assay-specific biases, TCR repertoire library preparation and sequencing were carried out by different laboratories using diverse techniques. Blood TCR repertoires of five healthy adults were deeply sequenced to estimate repertoire size and the extent of clonotype sharing between individuals. Between about 0.85 and 10 billion PBMCs per donor were obtained by leukapheresis. For each donor, three plates each were used for CD4 naive and CD4 memory, two plates were used for CD8 naive, and one plate was used for CD8 memory. Study-wide conclusions, independent of this receptor: Compared with non-shared clonotypes, clonotypes shared by all four sorted-subset donors had higher generation probabilities. Across a handful of donors, roughly 5% of naive CD4, approximately 4% of naive CD8, about 2.3% of memory CD4, and around 0.4% of memory CD8 clonotypes were shared. The genetic and exposure-history diversity represented was limited by the small number of donors. Larger estimated clonotype richness was generally found for naive subsets than for memory subsets. Even with the large sequencing depth, rarefaction of the sorted-subset datasets indicated that sequencing was incomplete. Sampling was restricted to blood, and TCR repertoires in tissue are likely to differ from TCR repertoires in blood. Pairwise subsampling indicated that sequencing depth was expected to affect the degree of clonotype sharing among donors.

This clone occurred once. Its antigen remains unidentified. Base qualities are not at hand, and no much larger clone is one base apart. TCR CDR3 regions were amplified from genomic DNA by multiplex PCR using the deep immunoSEQ assay. Extracted genomic DNA from each cell subset was distributed evenly across all wells of several immunoSEQ 96-well plates, and each plate was treated as a replicate. Each replicate PCR for sorted subsets received approximately 200 ng genomic DNA, equal to 30,000 or so T cell genomes. Purified libraries were quantified with a Qubit 3.0 fluorometer, sized on a Bioanalyzer 2100, and re-quantified with the KAPA Library Quantification kit. Each immunoSEQ 96-well plate was sequenced on its own single-read 150-cycle Illumina NextSeq 550 flow cell. The paper's data handling went like this. The immunoSEQ output contained only junctional sequences without quality scores, so filtering could not match that applied to full-length reads. Sequences were annotated with PyIR, a Python wrapper for IgBLAST v1.9, and V/J genes and CDR3 were assigned using IMGT germline references. Any read was removed if the V/J assignment was weak (E-value above 1e-6), the CDR3 was missing, or the read contained stop codons, out-of-frame junctions, or ambiguous translated residues. V3J clonotypes were defined as sequences sharing an identical inferred V gene, J gene, and CDR3 amino acid sequence. Percentage overlap between repertoires was computed as shared unique clonotypes divided by the size of the smaller repertoire. Three approaches were used to assess repertoire richness: RTK rarefaction, the Chao1 estimator, and Recon v2.1 estimates of unobserved clonotypes. OLGA was used to compute generation probabilities for all TCRbeta clonotypes that the gDNA method yielded from a handful of donors. TCRdb's version of the immuneACCESS table is confined to in-frame rearrangements and falls short of the full clone set. An unresolved V gene accounts for under half of the shortfall where checked; the remainder is of unknown origin. V and J calls and clone size are as listed in that table; D and trimming were resolved from the DNA. For this sample there are roughly 410,000 clones; approximately 96% appear just once. Of the sample, about 0.32% is held by the ten largest clones.

CDR1 and CDR2 are read off the germline V gene (reference sequence) as LNHNV and YYDKDF. The CDR3 starts with the cysteine, ends with the phenylalanine, and has 17 residues. Here the CDR3 DNA is all that survives: 51 bases in frame from base 1. The trim is 1 base for V and 9 bases for J, with a gap of 25 bases between the germline ends. The donors were healthy, HIV-negative adults who had no recently reported acute infections or vaccinations. Only Caucasian adults living in Nashville, Tennessee, USA were represented among the donors. CD8 memory samples combined magnetically selected CD45RO+ cells with CCR7-negative CD45RA+ effector memory (TemRA) cells. Blood was collected by leukapheresis, and PBMCs were isolated by Ficoll-Histopaque density gradient centrifugation and then cryopreserved in liquid nitrogen vapor phase. Purity and quantity of every magnetically sorted T cell population were checked by analytical flow cytometry. Genomic DNA was isolated from each sorted fraction and quantified by UV absorbance on a Nanodrop 2000c.

This TCR was recovered from a man aged 25 to 40 in good health. The chain links TRBV15 with TRBJ2-7; the D gene remains uncertain. Sequencing used memory CD8+ T cells sorted from blood. Taken with the paper, the label for cell subset or site translates to: CD45RO+ cells pooled with CCR7-negative TemRA cells. Read as DNA, the sequence is TGTGCCACCAGCAGAGTTTTTACAGCCCGTGGAGATACCGGGCAGTACTTC. The resulting protein is CATSRVFTARGDTGQYF.